This TCR beta chain was profiled in a study of blood T cell repertoires in COVID-19. With 5 bases clipped from V and 7 bases from J, the junction kept 8 bases outside the gene matches. The CDR3 is 15 amino acids. Germline CDR1 SGDLS, CDR2 YYNGEE. Original data processing: Using reference gene primer amplification, nucleated cell counts were estimated. The table came from immunoSEQ multiplex PCR; TCRdb's copy has only in-frame clones and leaves some out. V and J calls plus clone size are reproduced from that table; the DNA served to infer D and trimming. The sample records around 250,000 clones, 86% being singletons.

The clonotype comes from a man younger than 40 who had recovered from COVID-19. Sequencing used peripheral blood. The V gene is TRBV9, the J gene TRBJ1-6, with 8 bases that match TRBD1. The CDR3 protein is CASSLTGVKNSPLHF. The CDR3 coding sequence is TGTGCCAGCAGTTTGACAGGGGTTAAGAATTCACCCCTCCACTTT.